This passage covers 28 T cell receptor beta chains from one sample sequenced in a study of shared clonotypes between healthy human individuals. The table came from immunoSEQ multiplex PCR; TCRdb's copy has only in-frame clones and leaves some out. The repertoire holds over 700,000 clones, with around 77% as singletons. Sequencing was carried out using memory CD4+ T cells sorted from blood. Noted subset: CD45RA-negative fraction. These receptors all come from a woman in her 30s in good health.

This CDR3 is CASSDLAGGTDTQYF. In nucleotides, the CDR3 is TGTGCCAGCAGCGACTTAGCGGGAGGGACAGATACGCAGTATTTT. The V call is TRBV28, the J call TRBJ2-3; 11 positions match TRBD2. V was pared by 6 bases and J by 3 bases, with 5 bases of the junction left unmatched. CDR1 is MDHEN, CDR2 SYDVKM, per germline. The CDR3 is made up of 15 amino acids.

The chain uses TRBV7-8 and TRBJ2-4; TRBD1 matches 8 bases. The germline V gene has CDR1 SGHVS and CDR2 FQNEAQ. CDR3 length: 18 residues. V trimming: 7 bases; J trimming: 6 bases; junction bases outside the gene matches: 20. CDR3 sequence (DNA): TGTGCCAGCACCTCAACCGGGGCGGGCAGGGGGCTGAGAAACATTCAGTACTTC. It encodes CASTSTGAGRGLRNIQYF.

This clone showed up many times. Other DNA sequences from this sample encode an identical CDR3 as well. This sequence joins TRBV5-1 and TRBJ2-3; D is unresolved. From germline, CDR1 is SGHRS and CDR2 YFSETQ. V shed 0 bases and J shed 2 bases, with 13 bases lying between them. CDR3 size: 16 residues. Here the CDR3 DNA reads TGCGCCAGCAGCTTGGAAGGGCGGTACGACACAGATACGCAGTATTTT. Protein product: CASSLEGRYDTDTQYF.

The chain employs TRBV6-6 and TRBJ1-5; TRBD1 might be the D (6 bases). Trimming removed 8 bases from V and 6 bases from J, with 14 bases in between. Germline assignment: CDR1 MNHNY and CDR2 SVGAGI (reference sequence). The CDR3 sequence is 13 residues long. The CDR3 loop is CASSTQGAQPQHF. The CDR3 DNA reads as TGTGCCAGCTCGACACAGGGTGCTCAGCCCCAGCATTTT.

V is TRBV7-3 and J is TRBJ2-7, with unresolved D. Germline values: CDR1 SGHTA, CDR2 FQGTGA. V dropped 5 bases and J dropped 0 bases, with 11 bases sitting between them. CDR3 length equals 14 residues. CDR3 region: CASSPTSSSYEQYF. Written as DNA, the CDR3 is TGTGCCAGCAGCCCTACATCCAGCTCCTACGAGCAGTACTTC. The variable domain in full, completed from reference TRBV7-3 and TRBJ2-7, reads GAGVSQTPSNKVTEKGKYVELRCDPISGHTALYWYRQSLGQGPEFLIYFQGTGAADDSGLPNDRFFAVRPEGSVSTLKIQRTERGDSAVYLCASSPTSSSYEQYFGPGTRLTVT.

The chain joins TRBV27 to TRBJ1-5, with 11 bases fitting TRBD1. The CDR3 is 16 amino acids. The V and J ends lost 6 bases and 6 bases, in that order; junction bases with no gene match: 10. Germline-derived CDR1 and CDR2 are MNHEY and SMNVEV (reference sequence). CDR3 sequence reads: CASSQTGQGDFQPQHF. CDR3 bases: TGTGCCAGCAGCCAGACGGGACAGGGGGATTTTCAGCCCCAGCATTTT.

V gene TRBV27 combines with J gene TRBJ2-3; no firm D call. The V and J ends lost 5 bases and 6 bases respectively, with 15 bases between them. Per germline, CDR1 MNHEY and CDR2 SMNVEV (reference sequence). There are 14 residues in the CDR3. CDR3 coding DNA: TGTGCCAGCAGTCCTTACACGGTGGGGGATACGCAGTATTTT. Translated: CASSPYTVGDTQYF.

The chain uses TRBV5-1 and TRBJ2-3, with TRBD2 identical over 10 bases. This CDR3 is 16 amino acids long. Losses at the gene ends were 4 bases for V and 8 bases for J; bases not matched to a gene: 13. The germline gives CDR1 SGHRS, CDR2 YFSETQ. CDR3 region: CASSQDGLAGVGTQYF. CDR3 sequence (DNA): TGCGCCAGCAGCCAGGATGGGCTAGCGGGAGTAGGTACGCAGTATTTT.

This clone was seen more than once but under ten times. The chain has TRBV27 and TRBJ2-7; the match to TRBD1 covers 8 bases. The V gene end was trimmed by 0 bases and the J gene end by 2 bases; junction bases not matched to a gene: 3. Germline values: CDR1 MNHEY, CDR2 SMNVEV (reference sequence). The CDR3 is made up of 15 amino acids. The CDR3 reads CASSLSRTGTYEQYF. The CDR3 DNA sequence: TGTGCCAGCAGTTTATCGAGGACAGGGACCTACGAGCAGTACTTC.

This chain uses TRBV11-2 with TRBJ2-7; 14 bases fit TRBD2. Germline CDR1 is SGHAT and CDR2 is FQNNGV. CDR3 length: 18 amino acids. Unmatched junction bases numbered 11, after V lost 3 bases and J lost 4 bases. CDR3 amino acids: CASSFKTGGTSGSYEQYF. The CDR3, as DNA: TGTGCCAGCAGCTTTAAGACGGGCGGGACTAGCGGGAGTTACGAGCAGTACTTC.

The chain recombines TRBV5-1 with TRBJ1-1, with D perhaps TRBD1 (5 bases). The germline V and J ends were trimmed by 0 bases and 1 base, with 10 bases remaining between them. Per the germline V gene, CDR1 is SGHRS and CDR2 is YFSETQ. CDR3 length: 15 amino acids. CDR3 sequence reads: CASSLGQGTNTEAFF. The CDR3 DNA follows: TGCGCCAGCAGCTTGGGGCAGGGTACGAACACTGAAGCTTTCTTT.

CDR3 residues: CASSRRLAGTQETQYF. CDR3 nucleotides: TGTGCCAGCAGCCGTCGACTAGCGGGGACCCAAGAGACCCAGTACTTC. V is TRBV7-6 and J is TRBJ2-5, with 11 bases matching TRBD2. Germline trimming cut 5 bases from V and 1 base from J; bases unmatched to any gene: 6. The CDR3 totals 16 residues. The V gene's germline CDR1 is SGHVS and CDR2 FNYEAQ.

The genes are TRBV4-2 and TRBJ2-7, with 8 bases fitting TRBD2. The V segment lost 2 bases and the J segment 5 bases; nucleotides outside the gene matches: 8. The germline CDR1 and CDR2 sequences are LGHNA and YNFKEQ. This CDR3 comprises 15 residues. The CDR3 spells CASSQTGTRSHEQYF. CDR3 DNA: TGTGCCAGCAGCCAAACCGGGACTAGGTCCCACGAGCAGTACTTC.

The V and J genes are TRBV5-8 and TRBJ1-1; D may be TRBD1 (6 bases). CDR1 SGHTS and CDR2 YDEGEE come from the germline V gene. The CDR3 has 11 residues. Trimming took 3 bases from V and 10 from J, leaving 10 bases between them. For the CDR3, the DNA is TGTGCCAGCAGCTACCGAGGGGGAGCTTTCTTT. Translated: CASSYRGGAFF.

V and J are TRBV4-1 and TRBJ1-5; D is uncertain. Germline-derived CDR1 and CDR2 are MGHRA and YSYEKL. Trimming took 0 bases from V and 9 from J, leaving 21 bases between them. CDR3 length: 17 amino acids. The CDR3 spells CASSQDFSPLLPGPQHF. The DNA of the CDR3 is TGCGCCAGCAGCCAAGATTTCTCTCCTCTTCTCCCCGGGCCCCAGCATTTT.

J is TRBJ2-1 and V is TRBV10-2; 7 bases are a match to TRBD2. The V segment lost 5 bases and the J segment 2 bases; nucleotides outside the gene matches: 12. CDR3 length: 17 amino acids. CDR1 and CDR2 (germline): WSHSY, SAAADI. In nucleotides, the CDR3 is TGCGCCAGCAGTATGAAAGAAGCGGGATTCACCTACAATGAGCAGTTCTTC. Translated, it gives CASSMKEAGFTYNEQFF.

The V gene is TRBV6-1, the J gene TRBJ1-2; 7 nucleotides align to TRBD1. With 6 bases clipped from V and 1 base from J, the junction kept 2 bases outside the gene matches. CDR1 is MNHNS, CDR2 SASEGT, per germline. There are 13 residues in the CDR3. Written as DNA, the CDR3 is TGTGCCAGCAGGGGACAGATTAACTATGGCTACACCTTC. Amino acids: CASRGQINYGYTF.

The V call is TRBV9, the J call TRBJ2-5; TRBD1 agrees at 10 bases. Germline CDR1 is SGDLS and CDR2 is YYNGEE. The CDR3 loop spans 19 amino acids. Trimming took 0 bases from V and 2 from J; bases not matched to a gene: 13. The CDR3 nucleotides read TGTGCCAGCAGCGTAGCTGGGACAGGGGCCCCCCGAAATCAAGAGACCCAGTACTTC. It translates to CASSVAGTGAPRNQETQYF.

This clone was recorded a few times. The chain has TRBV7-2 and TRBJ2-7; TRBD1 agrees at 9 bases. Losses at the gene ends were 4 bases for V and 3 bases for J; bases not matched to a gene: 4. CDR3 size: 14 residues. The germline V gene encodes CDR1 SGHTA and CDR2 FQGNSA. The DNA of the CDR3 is TGTGCCAGCAGCTCCCAGACAGGGGGCTACGAGCAGTACTTC. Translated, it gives CASSSQTGGYEQYF.

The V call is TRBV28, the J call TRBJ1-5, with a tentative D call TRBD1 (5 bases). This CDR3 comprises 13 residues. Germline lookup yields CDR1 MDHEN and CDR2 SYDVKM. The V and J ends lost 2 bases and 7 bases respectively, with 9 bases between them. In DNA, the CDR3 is TGTGCCAGCAGTTTACCGGAGGGGCAGCCCCAGCATTTT. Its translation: CASSLPEGQPQHF.

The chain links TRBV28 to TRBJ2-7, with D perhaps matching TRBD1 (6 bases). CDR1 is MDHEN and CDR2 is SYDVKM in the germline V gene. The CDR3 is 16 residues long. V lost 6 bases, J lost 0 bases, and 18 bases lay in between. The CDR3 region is CASRAFGQRFSYEQYF. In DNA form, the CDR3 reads TGTGCCAGCAGAGCCTTCGGACAGCGATTCTCCTACGAGCAGTACTTC.

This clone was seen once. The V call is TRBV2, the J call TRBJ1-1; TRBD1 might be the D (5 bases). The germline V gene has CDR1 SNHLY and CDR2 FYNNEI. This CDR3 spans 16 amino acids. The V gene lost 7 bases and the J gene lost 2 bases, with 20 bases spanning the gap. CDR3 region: CASTPRRRGGNTEAFF. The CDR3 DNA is TGTGCCAGCACACCCCGCAGACGGGGGGGTAACACTGAAGCTTTCTTT.

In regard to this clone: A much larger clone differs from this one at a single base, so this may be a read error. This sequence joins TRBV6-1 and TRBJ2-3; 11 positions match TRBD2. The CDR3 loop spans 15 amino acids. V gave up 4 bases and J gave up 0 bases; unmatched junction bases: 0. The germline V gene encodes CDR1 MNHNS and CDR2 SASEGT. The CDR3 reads CASSGLAGSTDTQYF. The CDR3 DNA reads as TGTGCCAGCAGTGGACTAGCGGGAAGCACAGATACGCAGTATTTT.

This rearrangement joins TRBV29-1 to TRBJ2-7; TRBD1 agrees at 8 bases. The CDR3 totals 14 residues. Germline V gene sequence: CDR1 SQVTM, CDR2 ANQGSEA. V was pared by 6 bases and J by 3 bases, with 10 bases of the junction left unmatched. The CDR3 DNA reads TGCAGCGTAGTTACAGGGGGGTCTTTCTACGAGCAGTACTTC. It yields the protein CSVVTGGSFYEQYF.

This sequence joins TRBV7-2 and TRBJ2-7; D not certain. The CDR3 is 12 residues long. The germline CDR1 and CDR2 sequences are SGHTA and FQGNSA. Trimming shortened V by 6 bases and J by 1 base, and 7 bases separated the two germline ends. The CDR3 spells CASRPSSYEQYF. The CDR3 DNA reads TGTGCCAGCAGGCCTAGTTCCTACGAGCAGTACTTC. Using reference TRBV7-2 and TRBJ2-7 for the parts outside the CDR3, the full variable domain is GAGVSQSPSNKVTEKGKDVELRCDPISGHTALYWYRQSLGQGLEFLIYFQGNSAPDKSGLPSDRFSAERTGGSVSTLTIQRTQQEDSAVYLCASRPSSYEQYFGPGTRLTVT.

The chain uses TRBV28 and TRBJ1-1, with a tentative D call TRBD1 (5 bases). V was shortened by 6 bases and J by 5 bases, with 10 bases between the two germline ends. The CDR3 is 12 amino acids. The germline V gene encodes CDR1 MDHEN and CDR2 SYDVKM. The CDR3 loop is CASRGGKTEAFF. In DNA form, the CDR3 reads TGTGCCAGCAGGGGGGGGAAAACTGAAGCTTTCTTT.

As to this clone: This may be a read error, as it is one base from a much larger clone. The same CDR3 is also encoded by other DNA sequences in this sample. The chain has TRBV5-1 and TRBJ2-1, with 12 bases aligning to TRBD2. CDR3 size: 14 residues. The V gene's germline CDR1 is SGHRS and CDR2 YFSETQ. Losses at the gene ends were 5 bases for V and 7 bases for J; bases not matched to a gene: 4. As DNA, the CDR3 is TGCGCCAGCAGTCCCGGGACTAGCGGGAATGAGCAGTTCTTC. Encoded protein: CASSPGTSGNEQFF.

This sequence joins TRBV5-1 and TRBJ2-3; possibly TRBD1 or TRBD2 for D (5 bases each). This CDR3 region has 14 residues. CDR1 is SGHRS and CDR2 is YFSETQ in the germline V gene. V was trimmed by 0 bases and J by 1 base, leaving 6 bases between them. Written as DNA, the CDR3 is TGCGCCAGCAGCTTGGGGGACGGCACAGATACGCAGTATTTT. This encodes CASSLGDGTDTQYF. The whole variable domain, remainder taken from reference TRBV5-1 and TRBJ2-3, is KAGVTQTPRYLIKTRGQQVTLSCSPISGHRSVSWYQQTPGQGLQFLFEYFSETQRNKGNFPGRFSGRQFSNSRSEMNVSTLELGDSALYLCASSLGDGTDTQYFGPGTRLTVL.